Below are 3 T cell receptor beta chains sequenced from a single sample in a study of cytomegalovirus exposure and HLA in healthy donors. Clones were read by immunoSEQ multiplex PCR, and TCRdb kept only the in-frame ones, dropping some. The data hold under 350,000 clones, with 80% to 90% observed a single time. Input material: PBMCs. The receptors originated from a young woman in good health and CMV-seronegative.

The V gene is TRBV5-1, the J gene TRBJ2-7; D may be TRBD2 (6 bases). CDR3 length: 16 amino acids. V was pared by 5 bases and J by 3 bases, with 21 bases between. The germline V gene has CDR1 SGHRS and CDR2 YFSETQ. The DNA of the CDR3 is TGCGCCAGCAGTCCCCCGGGACTTAGCGAGATCTACGAGCAGTACTTC. Translated: CASSPPGLSEIYEQYF.

The genes are TRBV5-1 and TRBJ2-7; D uncertain. Trimming left V 6 bases short and J 6 bases short, with 19 bases between. CDR1 and CDR2 (germline): SGHRS, YFSETQ. This CDR3 has 14 amino acids. This CDR3 reads CASTLGPRQSEQYF. CDR3 nucleotides: TGCGCCAGCACCCTTGGGCCCAGGCAGTCCGAGCAGTACTTC.

This clone was recorded once. The rearrangement uses TRBV5-4 and TRBJ1-1; weak D call: TRBD1 (5 bases). This CDR3 is 13 amino acids long. V was pared by 0 bases and J by 7 bases, with 10 bases between. Germline values: CDR1 SGHNT, CDR2 YYREEE (reference sequence). DNA for the CDR3: TGTGCCAGCAGCTTGGCTGGGGGGATTGAAGCTTTCTTT. It encodes CASSLAGGIEAFF. The full variable domain, with the rest looked up from reference TRBV5-4 and TRBJ1-1, is ETGVTQSPTHLIKTRGQQVTLRCSSQSGHNTVSWYQQALGQGPQFIFQYYREEENGRGNFPPRFSGLQFPNYSSELNVNALELDDSALYLCASSLAGGIEAFFGQGTRLTVV.